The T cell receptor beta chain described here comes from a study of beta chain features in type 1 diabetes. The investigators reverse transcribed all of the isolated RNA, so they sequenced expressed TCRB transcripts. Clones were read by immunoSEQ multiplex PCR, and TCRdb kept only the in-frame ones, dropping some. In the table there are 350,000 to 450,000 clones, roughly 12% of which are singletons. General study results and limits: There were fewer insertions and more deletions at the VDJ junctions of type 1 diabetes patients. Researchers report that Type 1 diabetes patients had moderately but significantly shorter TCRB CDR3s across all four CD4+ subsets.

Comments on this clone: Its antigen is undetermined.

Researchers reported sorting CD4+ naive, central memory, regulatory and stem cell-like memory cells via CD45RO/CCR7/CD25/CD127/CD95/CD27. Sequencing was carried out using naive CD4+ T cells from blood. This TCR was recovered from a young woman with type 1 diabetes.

Here the CDR3 DNA reads TGTGCCAGCACCCCTGCGAAAGCAGGTTCCTACGAGCAGTACTTC. Protein sequence: CASTPAKAGSYEQYF. The chain uses TRBV6-5 and TRBJ2-7; D gene unclear. The V end was cut by 7 bases, the J end by 1 base, with 17 bases between. Germline V gene sequence: CDR1 MNHEY, CDR2 SVGAGI. The CDR3 sequence is 15 residues long.